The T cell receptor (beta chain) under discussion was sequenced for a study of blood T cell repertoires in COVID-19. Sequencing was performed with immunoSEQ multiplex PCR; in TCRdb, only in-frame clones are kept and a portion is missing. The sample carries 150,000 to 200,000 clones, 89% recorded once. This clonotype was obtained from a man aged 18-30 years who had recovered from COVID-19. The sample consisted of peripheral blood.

In nucleotides, the CDR3 is TGTGCCAGCAGCTTAGCCCCAGGCTACGAGCAGTACTTC. Its protein product is CASSLAPGYEQYF. V is TRBV7-2 and J is TRBJ2-7; unclear D gene. Trimming cost V 0 bases and J 3 bases, with 6 bases left between them. The CDR3 totals 13 residues. Per germline, CDR1 SGHTA and CDR2 FQGNSA.